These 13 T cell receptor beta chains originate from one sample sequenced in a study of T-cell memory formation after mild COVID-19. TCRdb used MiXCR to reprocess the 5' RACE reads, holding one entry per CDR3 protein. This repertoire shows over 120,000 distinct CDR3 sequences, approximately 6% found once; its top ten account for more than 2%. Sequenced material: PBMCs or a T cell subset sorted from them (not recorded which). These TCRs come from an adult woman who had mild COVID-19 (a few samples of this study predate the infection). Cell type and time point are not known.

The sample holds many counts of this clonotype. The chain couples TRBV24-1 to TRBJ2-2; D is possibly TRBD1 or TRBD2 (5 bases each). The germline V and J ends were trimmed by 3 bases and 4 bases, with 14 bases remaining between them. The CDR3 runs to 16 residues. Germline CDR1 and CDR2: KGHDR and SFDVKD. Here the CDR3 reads CATSDRGRLSTGELFF. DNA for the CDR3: TGTGCCACCAGTGATCGGGGACGCCTCTCCACCGGGGAGCTGTTTTTT.

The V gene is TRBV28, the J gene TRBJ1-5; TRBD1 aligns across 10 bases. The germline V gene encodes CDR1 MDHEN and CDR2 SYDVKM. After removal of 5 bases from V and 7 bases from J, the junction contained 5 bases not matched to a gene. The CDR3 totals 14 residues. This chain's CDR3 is CASSLRDRGQPQHF. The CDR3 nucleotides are TGTGCCAGCAGTCTGCGGGACAGGGGACAGCCCCAGCATTTT.

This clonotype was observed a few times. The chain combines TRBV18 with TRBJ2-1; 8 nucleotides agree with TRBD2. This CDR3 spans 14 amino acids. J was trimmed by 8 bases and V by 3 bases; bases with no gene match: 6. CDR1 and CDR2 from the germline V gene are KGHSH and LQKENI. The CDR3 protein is CASSPRGGYDEQFF. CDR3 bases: TGTGCCAGCTCACCTCGGGGGGGGTACGATGAGCAGTTCTTC.

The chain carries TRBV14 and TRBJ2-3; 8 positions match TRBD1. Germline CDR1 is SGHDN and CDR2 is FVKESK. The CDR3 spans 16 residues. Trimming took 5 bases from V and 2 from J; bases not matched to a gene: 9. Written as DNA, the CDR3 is TGTGCCAGCAGCTTGAAACAGGGGGTCTACACAGATACGCAGTATTTT. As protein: CASSLKQGVYTDTQYF.

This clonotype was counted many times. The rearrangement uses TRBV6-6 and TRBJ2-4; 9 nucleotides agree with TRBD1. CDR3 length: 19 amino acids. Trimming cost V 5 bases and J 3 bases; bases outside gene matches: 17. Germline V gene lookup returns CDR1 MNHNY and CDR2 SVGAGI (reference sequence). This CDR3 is CASSTKNTGTGMGKNIQYF. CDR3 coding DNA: TGTGCCAGCAGTACAAAAAACACCGGGACAGGGATGGGCAAAAACATTCAGTACTTC.

The DNA of the CDR3 is TGTGCCAGCAGTGAAAAGGTCGGAGGGACAGGGGCTTACAATGAGCAGTTCTTC. Translated: CASSEKVGGTGAYNEQFF. This sequence joins TRBV2 and TRBJ2-1; TRBD1 agrees at 10 bases. Germline loops: CDR1 SNHLY, CDR2 FYNNEI. The CDR3 runs 18 residues. V lost 2 bases to trimming and J lost 4 bases; unmatched junction nucleotides: 11.

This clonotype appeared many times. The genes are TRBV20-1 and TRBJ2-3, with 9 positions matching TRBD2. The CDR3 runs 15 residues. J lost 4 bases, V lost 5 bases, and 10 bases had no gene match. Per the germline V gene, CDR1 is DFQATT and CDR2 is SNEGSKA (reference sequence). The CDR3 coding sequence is TGCAGTGCTGGACAGATCGGCGGGGGGGCAGATACGCAGTATTTT. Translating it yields CSAGQIGGGADTQYF.

The CDR3 nucleotides are TGTGCCAGCAGCTCCCTTCTTCGGACAGGGCACAGCTCCTACGAGCAGTACTTC. The encoded protein is CASSSLLRTGHSSYEQYF. This sequence joins TRBV5-6 and TRBJ2-7; TRBD1 aligns across 8 bases. This CDR3 has 18 residues. The V and J ends lost 3 bases and 0 bases, in that order; junction bases with no gene match: 14. Germline V gene sequence: CDR1 SGHDT, CDR2 YYEEEE. Using reference TRBV5-6 and TRBJ2-7 for the parts outside the CDR3, the full variable domain is DAGVTQSPTHLIKTRGQQVTLRCSPKSGHDTVSWYQQALGQGPQFIFQYYEEEERQRGNFPDRFSGHQFPNYSSELNVNALLLGDSALYLCASSSLLRTGHSSYEQYFGPGTRLTVT.

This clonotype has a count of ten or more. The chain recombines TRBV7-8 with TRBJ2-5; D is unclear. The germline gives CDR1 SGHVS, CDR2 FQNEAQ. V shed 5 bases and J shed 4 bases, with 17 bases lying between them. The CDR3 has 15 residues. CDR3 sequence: CASSPRGRSRETQYF. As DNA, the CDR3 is TGTGCCAGCAGCCCCCGAGGACGGTCGCGAGAGACCCAGTACTTC.

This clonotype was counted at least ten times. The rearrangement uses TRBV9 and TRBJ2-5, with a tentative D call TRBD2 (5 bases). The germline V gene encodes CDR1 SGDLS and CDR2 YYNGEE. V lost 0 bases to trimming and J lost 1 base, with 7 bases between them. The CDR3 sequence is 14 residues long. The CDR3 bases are TGTGCCAGCAGCGTAGCGGGGTCCCAAGAGACCCAGTACTTC. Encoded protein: CASSVAGSQETQYF.

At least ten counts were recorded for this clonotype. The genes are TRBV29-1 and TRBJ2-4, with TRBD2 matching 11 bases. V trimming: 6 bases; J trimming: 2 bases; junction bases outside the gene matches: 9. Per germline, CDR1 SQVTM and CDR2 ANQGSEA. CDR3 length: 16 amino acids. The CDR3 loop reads CSVNSGRAVTKNIQYF. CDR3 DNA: TGCAGCGTAAATAGCGGGAGGGCCGTAACCAAAAACATTCAGTACTTC.

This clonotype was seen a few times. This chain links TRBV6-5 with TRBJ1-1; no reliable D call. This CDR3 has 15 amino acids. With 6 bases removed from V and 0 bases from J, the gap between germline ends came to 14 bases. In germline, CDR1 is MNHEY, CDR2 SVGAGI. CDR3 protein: CASSLSPRMNTEAFF. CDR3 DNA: TGTGCCAGCAGCTTATCCCCTAGGATGAACACTGAAGCTTTCTTT.

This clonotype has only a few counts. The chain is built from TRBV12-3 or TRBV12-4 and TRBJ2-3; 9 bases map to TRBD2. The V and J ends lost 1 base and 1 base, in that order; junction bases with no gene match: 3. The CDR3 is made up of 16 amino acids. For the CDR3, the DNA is TGTGCCAGCAGTTTAGAGGAGCGGGGGGGCACAGATACGCAGTATTTT. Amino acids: CASSLEERGGTDTQYF.